The entry below describes one TCR beta chain. Its antigen is still unknown. The input lacks base qualities; no much larger clone sits a single base away. Taken with the paper, the label for treatment or condition translates to: roughly 18 received Ad26.COV2.S at low or high dose, single or two shots; 5 received placebo; per-sample allocation not given. For vaccine and placebo recipients, the sequenced repertoires came from samples collected on day 63 after the first injection. In Cohort 1b, around 25 adults aged 18-55 years were enrolled at a single site in Boston, USA, between 29 July and 7 August 2020. Ad26.COV2.S consisted of a replication-incompetent adenovirus type 26 vector by which a prefusion-stabilized SARS-CoV-2 spike protein from the original Wuhan strain was expressed. The immunoSEQ Assay was used to sequence TCRbeta CDR3 regions. After extraction, genomic DNA underwent amplification by bias-controlled multiplex PCR, followed by high-throughput sequencing. The authors' pipeline ran thus. To quantify the absolute abundance of every unique TCRbeta CDR3 region, sequences were collapsed and filtered. T cell fraction was estimated by normalization of TCRbeta template counts to usable DNA, with usable DNA being measured through amplification of reference genes present in all nucleated cells. Repertoire TCRs were annotated as SARS-CoV-2-specific by exact matching of V gene, CDR3 amino acid sequence and J gene to a known reactive TCR set. MIRA supplied the reference SARS-CoV-2 TCR set, which was filtered for enrichment in COVID-19-positive ImmuneCODE repertoires so that public or cross-reactive TCRs were removed. Drawing on the MIRA antigens, annotated TCRs were analysed further at the level of specific ORF or position within ORF. Breadth was defined as the number of annotated unique rearrangements divided by the total number of unique productive rearrangements, and depth was defined as the summed frequency of the annotated unique rearrangements. Two-sided Wilcoxon rank-sum tests were used to compare TCR breadth between groups. TCRdb took over this immuneACCESS table, retaining in-frame rearrangements with V and J assigned. Such tables are incomplete; in checked studies, under half of the missing clones stem from an unresolved V gene, and the remainder is unexplained. The V and J calls and clone size come from that table; D and trimming were worked out from the DNA. This sample has 350,000 to 450,000 clones in its table, and around 92% of those were observed once. The biggest ten clones account for more than 1.5% of the sample.

These data are taken from a study of Ad26.COV2.S vaccination and SARS-CoV-2 variants listed by TCRdb under 2021. Describing the broader study: Vaccine-arm donors came from COV1001, a multicentre, randomized, double-blind, placebo-controlled phase I-IIa trial of Ad26.COV2.S in healthy adults. Ad26.COV2.S was administered intramuscularly at 5 x 10^10 or 1 x 10^11 viral particles, either as a single shot or as two shots given 56 days apart. The specificity and breadth of SARS-CoV-2-reactive T cell receptors after Ad26.COV2.S vaccination were assessed by TCRbeta repertoire sequencing. Trial participants were randomized into five groups of five: low-dose or high-dose Ad26.COV2.S given once or twice, or placebo on both occasions. Throughout the experiments and outcome assessment, investigators stayed blinded to trial group allocation. A total of approximately 32 samples were included in the TCR-sequenced set, comprising around 19 Ad26.COV2.S vaccine recipients, 5 placebo recipients and 8 SARS-CoV-2 convalescent individuals. Findings and caveats that apply to the study as a whole: Non-spike TCR breadth was comparable between vaccine and placebo recipients, consistent with the vaccine containing only spike. The authors noted that the TCR breadth and depth analyses may have underestimated total T cell responses. Comparing responses between vaccine doses or regimens was not something the study was powered to do. Spike-specific TCR breadth was higher in Ad26.COV2.S recipients than in placebo recipients (P = 0.0014). Substantial breadth of spike-specific CD8+ and CD4+ T cell responses was reported after vaccination.

CDR1 and CDR2 are read off the germline V gene as SGHRS and YFSETQ. From the cysteine up to the phenylalanine, the CDR3 has a length of 12 residues. Just the 36-base CDR3 DNA is kept, in frame starting at base 1. V was cut back by 3 bases and J by 4 bases, leaving a gap of 4 bases between them. The chain employs TRBV5-1 and TRBJ1-4, with the D gene not clear enough to name. The sequence was obtained from a person between 18 and 60 years old who received the Ad26.COV2.S COVID-19 vaccine or a placebo. The material was peripheral blood, obtained in a trial of Ad26.COV2.S vaccine versus placebo. The CDR3 amino acid sequence is: CASSWDNEKLFF. The DNA sequence follows: TGCGCCAGCAGCTGGGATAATGAAAAACTGTTTTTT.